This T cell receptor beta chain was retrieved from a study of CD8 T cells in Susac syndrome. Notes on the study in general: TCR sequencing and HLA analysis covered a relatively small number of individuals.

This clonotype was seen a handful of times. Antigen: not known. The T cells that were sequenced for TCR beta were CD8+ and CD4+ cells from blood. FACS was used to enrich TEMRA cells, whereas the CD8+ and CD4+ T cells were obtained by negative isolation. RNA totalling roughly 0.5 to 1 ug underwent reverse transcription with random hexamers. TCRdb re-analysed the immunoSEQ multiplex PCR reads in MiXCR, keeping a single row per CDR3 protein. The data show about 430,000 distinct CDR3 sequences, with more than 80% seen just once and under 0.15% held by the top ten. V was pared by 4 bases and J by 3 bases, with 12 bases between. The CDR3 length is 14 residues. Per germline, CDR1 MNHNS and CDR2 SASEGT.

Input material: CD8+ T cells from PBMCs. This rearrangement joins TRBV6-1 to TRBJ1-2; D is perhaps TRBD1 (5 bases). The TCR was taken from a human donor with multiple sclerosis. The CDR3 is CASSAPGTDYGYTF. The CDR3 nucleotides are TGTGCCAGCAGTGCCCCCGGGACGGACTATGGCTACACCTTC.